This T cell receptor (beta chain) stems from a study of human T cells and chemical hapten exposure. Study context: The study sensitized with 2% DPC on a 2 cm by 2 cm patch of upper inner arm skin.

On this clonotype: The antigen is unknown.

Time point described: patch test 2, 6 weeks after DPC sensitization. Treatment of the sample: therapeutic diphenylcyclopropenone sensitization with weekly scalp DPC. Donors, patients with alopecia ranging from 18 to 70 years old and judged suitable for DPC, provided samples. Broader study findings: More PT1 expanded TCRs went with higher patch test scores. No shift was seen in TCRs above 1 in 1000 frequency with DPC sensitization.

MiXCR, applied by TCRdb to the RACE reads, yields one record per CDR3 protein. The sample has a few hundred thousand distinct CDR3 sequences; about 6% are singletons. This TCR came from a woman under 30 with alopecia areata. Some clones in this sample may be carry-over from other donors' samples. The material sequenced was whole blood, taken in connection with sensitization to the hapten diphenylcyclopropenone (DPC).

Written as DNA, the CDR3 is TGTGCCAGCAGCCACGGCCCGTCGCAGTATTTT. Amino acid sequence: CASSHGPSQYF. The rearrangement joins TRBV14 to TRBJ2-3; D is uncertain. The germline gives CDR1 SGHDN, CDR2 FVKESK. Trimming took off 3 bases at V and 10 bases at J, with 8 bases between the two ends. CDR3 length: 11 amino acids.